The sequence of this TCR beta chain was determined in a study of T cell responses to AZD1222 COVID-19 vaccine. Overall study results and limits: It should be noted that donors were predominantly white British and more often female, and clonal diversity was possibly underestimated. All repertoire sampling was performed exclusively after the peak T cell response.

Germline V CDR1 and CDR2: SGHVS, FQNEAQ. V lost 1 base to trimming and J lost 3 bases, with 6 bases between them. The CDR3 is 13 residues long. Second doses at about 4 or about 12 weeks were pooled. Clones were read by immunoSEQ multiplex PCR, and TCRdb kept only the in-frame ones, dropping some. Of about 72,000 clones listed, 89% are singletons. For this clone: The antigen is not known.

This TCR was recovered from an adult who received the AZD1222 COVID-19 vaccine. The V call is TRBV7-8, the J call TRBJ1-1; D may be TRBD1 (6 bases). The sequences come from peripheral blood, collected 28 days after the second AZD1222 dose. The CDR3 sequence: CASSLGTDTEAFF. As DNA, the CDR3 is TGTGCCAGCAGCTTAGGGACAGACACTGAAGCTTTCTTT.